These T cell receptor beta chains were read from a single sample in a study of CD8 T cells in ankylosing spondylitis. Each CDR3 protein gets one entry after TCRdb re-called the 5' RACE reads with MiXCR. The sample consists of roughly 250,000 distinct CDR3 sequences, less than 10% of them appearing once. Sequenced sample: blood, either unsorted or a sorted T cell fraction (not recorded which). The receptors here all came from a male donor with ankylosing spondylitis or in good health (not recorded which). The CDR3 runs from the conserved cysteine through the conserved F or W. Fields, in order: D gene, J gene, V gene, clone size, CDR3 protein, CDR3 DNA. A D gene is named only where the DNA matches it firmly. Size is omitted from some rows. Given values are once, few, many or a class for expanded clones.

TRBD1,TRBJ1-2,TRBV6-6,few,CASRVTGNYGYTF,TGTGCCAGCAGGGTGACAGGGAACTATGGCTACACCTTC
TRBD2,TRBJ2-7,TRBV20-1,many,CSASTGGAYEQYF,TGCAGTGCTTCCACGGGGGGGGCCTACGAGCAGTACTTC
TRBD1,TRBJ2-2,TRBV20-1,NA,CSARDREATGELFF,TGCAGTGCCAGGGACAGGGAGGCCACCGGGGAGCTGTTTTTT
NA,TRBJ2-7,TRBV10-1,many,CASSLFKEPYEQYF,TGCGCCAGCAGCCTCTTCAAAGAGCCTTACGAGCAGTACTTC
NA,TRBJ1-6,TRBV7-2,many,CASSKPTWAHSPLHF,TGTGCCAGCAGCAAACCGACATGGGCCCATTCACCCCTCCACTTT
TRBD2,TRBJ2-7,TRBV28,many,CASSLGGRAVYEQYF,TGTGCCAGCAGTTTAGGTGGGAGGGCCGTCTACGAGCAGTACTTC
TRBD2,TRBJ2-7,TRBV27,many,CASSLAGGFGEQYF,TGTGCCAGCAGTTTAGCGGGGGGGTTCGGAGAGCAGTACTTC
NA,TRBJ2-7,TRBV7-9,many,CASSSREAERQAYEQYF,TGTGCCAGCAGCTCGAGAGAGGCAGAGCGACAGGCCTACGAGCAGTACTTC
NA,TRBJ2-3,TRBV24-1,NA,CATSVGLSTQYF,TGTGCCACCAGTGTGGGGCTAAGTACGCAGTATTTT
NA,TRBJ1-5,TRBV10-3,many,CAISEGQGNQPQHF,TGTGCCATCAGTGAAGGGCAGGGGAATCAGCCCCAGCATTTT
NA,TRBJ2-5,TRBV2,few,CASGGEWETQYF,TGTGCCAGCGGTGGGGAGTGGGAGACCCAGTACTTC
NA,TRBJ2-7,TRBV27,NA,CASSPTRAGYEQYF,TGTGCCAGCAGCCCTACCAGGGCAGGCTACGAGCAGTACTTC
NA,TRBJ2-5,TRBV20-1,once,CSARVADRETQYF,TGCAGTGCTAGAGTAGCGGACAGGGAGACCCAGTACTTC
TRBD1,TRBJ1-1,TRBV20-1,many,CSARVSPFRGLGNTEAFF,TGCAGTGCTAGAGTTTCACCTTTCAGGGGGCTCGGGAACACTGAAGCTTTCTTT
TRBD1,TRBJ2-2,TRBV7-9,few,CASSLTGGRTGELFF,TGTGCCAGCAGCTTGACAGGGGGGAGAACCGGGGAGCTGTTTTTT
NA,TRBJ1-1,TRBV3-1,many,CASSQYVAGSTEAFF,TGTGCCAGCAGCCAATACGTCGCGGGATCTACTGAAGCTTTCTTT
NA,TRBJ2-7,TRBV5-1,many,CASRATGDFYEQYF,TGCGCCAGCAGGGCCACAGGGGACTTCTACGAGCAGTACTTC
NA,TRBJ2-1,TRBV16,many,CASSIPVRDNNEQFF,TGTGCCAGCAGCATACCGGTCAGGGACAACAATGAGCAGTTCTTC